This T cell receptor (beta chain) was sequenced during a study of T cells after yellow fever vaccination. Using its own MiXCR run on the 5' RACE reads, TCRdb lists one record per CDR3 protein. The profile shows hundreds of thousands of distinct CDR3 sequences, 21% of them singletons. From germline, CDR1 is MNHEY and CDR2 SVGEGT. V was cut by 2 bases and J by 1 base, with 17 bases left in between. The CDR3 totals 17 residues. The material was PBMCs, obtained 20 to 25 days after the first yellow fever vaccination. The source of this sequence is a man younger than 35 who received the YFV17D yellow fever vaccine. The gene calls are TRBV6-2 or TRBV6-3 and TRBJ2-5, with D perhaps given as TRBD1 or TRBD2 (6 bases each). CDR3 nucleotides: TGTGCCAGCAGTTACATTCGGGGGCTCGGGGTCCAAGAGACCCAGTACTTC. Its protein product is CASSYIRGLGVQETQYF.